The clone carrying this T cell receptor (beta chain) is a singleton in its sample. Its antigen is still unknown. Data came from immunoSEQ multiplex PCR; TCRdb stores just in-frame clones and leaves some out. The sample has roughly 50,000 clones; approximately 90% are singletons. This CDR3 has 15 amino acids. J lost 3 bases, V lost 4 bases, and 7 bases had no gene match. Germline-derived CDR1 and CDR2 are MNHEY and SMNVEV (reference sequence). The data stem from a study of OX40 agonist ivuxolimab in advanced cancers. As for the study in general: Cohort: 80% to 90% men, mean age roughly 60, aged about 20 to 85. The study, taken as a whole, reports: In CD8+ T cells, expanded clones were on average more numerous than in CD4+.

The specimen was CD4+ or CD8+ T cells sorted from blood, collected in a trial of the OX40 agonist ivuxolimab. The chain couples TRBV27 to TRBJ2-3, with 7 bases lining up with TRBD2. The receptor's source is an adult with an advanced solid tumor such as melanoma, head and neck, liver or kidney cancer. CDR3 protein: CASSSLAGVTDTQYF. CDR3 bases: TGTGCCAGCAGTTCCCTGGCGGGAGTGACAGATACGCAGTATTTT.